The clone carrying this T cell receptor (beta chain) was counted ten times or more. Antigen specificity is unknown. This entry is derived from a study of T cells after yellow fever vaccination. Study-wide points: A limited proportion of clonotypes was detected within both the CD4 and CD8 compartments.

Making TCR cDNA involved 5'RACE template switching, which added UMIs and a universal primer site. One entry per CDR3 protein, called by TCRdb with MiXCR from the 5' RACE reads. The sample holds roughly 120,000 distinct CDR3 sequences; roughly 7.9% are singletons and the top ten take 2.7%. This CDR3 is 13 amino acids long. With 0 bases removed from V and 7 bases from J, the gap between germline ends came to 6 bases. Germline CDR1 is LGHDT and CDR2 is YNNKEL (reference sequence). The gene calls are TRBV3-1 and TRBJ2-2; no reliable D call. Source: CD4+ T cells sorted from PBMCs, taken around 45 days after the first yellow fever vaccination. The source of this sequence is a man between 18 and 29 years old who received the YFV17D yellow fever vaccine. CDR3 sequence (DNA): TGTGCCAGCAGCCAAGAGGGTGTCGGGGAGCTGTTTTTT. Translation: CASSQEGVGELFF.